This T cell receptor (beta chain) was documented in a study of radiation and T cells in renal cell carcinoma. Study-wide context: Nephrectomy followed 15 Gy stereotactic body radiation by 4 weeks. Broader study findings: Top tumor clonotypes rose in blood 2 weeks post-radiation, then contracted. No pretreatment tumor biopsies were available for baseline clonotypes.

As to this clone: Antigen specificity is unknown.

Germline assignment: CDR1 MNHNS and CDR2 SASEGT. V was pared by 6 bases and J by 2 bases, with 4 bases of the junction left unmatched. The CDR3 is 15 residues long. Time point reported: baseline pretreatment blood. Regarding treatment: 15 Gy SBRT to primary tumor, nephrectomy 4 weeks later. Radiation-treated patients gave blood at baseline, week 2 and week 4. Method: immunoSEQ multiplex PCR; TCRdb's copy keeps in-frame clones and lacks some. There are 150,000 or so clones in the sample; about 88% occur only once, and more than 10% lies in the top ten. The sequenced sample was blood, obtained from a patient whose treatment included radiotherapy and nephrectomy. The J gene is TRBJ1-6, the V gene TRBV6-1, with TRBD1 matching over 7 bases. The TCR was taken from a woman between 45 and 60 years old with renal cell carcinoma. DNA of the CDR3: TGTGCCAGCAGCCGGGACAGCCCCTATAATTCACCCCTCCACTTT. It translates to CASSRDSPYNSPLHF.